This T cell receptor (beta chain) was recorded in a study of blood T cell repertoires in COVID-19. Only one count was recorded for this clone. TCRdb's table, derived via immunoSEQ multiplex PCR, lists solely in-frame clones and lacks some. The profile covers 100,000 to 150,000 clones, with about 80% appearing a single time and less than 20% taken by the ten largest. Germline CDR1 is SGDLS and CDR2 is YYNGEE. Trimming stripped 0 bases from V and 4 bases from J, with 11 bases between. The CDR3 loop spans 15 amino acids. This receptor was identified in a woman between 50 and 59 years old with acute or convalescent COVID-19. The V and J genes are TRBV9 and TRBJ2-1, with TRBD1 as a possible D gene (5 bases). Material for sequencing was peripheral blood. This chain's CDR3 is CASSVEGLEYNEQFF. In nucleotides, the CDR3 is TGTGCCAGCAGCGTAGAGGGGCTAGAGTACAATGAGCAGTTCTTC.